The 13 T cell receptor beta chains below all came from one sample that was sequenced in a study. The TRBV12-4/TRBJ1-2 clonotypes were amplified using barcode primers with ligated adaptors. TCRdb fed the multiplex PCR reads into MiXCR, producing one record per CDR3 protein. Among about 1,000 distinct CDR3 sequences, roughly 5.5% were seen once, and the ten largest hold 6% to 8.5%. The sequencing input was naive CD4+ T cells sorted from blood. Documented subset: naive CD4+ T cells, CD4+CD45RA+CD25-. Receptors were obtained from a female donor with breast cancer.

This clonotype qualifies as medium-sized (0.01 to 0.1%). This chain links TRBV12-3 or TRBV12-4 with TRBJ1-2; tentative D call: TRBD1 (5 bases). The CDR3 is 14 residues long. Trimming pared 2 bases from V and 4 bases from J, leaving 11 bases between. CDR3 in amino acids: CASSLLLGVYGYTF. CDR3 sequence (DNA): TGTGCCAGCAGTTTACTTTTAGGGGTCTATGGCTACACCTTC.

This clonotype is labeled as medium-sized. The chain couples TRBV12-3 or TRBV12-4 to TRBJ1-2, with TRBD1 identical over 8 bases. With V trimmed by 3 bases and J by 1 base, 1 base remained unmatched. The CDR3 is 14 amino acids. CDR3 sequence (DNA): TGTGCCAGCAGTTTGGACAGGGTTAACTATGGCTACACCTTC. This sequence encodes CASSLDRVNYGYTF.

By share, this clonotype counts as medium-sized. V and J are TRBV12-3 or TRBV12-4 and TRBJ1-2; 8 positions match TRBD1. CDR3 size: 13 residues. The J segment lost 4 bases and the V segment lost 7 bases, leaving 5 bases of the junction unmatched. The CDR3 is CASTTDRVYGYTF. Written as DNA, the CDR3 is TGTGCCAGCACCACGGACAGGGTCTATGGCTACACCTTC.

CDR3 protein: CASSLGQGNYGYTF. The CDR3 DNA sequence: TGTGCCAGCAGTTTGGGACAGGGAAACTATGGCTACACCTTC. V is TRBV12-3 or TRBV12-4 and J is TRBJ1-2; 9 nucleotides match TRBD1. This CDR3 is built from 14 residues. Trimming took 3 bases from V and 2 from J; bases not matched to a gene: 1.

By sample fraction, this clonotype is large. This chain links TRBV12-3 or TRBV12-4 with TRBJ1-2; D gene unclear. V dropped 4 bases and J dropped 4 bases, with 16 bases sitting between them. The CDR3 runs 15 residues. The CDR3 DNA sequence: TGTGCCAGCAGTTATCTTCCCCAGGTGGTCTATGGCTACACCTTC. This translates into CASSYLPQVVYGYTF.

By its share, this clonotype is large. CDR3 residues: CASSIFAGGYTF. In DNA form, the CDR3 reads TGTGCCAGCAGTATCTTCGCGGGCGGCTACACCTTC. The gene calls are TRBV12-3 or TRBV12-4 and TRBJ1-2, with unresolved D. Trimming shortened V by 5 bases and J by 8 bases, and 12 bases separated the two germline ends. The CDR3 length is 12 residues.

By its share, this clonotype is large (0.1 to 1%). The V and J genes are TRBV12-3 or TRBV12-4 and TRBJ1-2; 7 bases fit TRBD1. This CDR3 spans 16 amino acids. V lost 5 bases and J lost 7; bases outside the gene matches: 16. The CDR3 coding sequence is TGTGCCAGCAGTGCTCCCCGGACAGGTCCACACGGTGGCTACACCTTC. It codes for CASSAPRTGPHGGYTF.

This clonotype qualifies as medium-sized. DNA for the CDR3: TGTGCCAGCGCCGACCTTACAGGATTACGTGGCTACACCTTC. Protein product: CASADLTGLRGYTF. This sequence joins TRBV12-3 or TRBV12-4 and TRBJ1-2, with a possible D match to TRBD1 (5 bases). This CDR3 is 14 amino acids long. With 8 bases removed from V and 7 bases from J, the gap between germline ends came to 20 bases.

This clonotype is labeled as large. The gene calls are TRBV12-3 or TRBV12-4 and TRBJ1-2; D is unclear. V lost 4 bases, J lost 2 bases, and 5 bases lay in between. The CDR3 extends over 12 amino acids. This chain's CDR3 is CASSSVNYGYTF. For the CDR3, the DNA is TGTGCCAGCAGTTCCGTCAACTATGGCTACACCTTC.

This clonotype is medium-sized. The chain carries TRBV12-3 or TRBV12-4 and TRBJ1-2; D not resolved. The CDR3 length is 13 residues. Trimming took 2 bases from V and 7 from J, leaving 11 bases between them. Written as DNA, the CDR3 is TGTGCCAGCAGTTTATCCCAGGTCGGTGGCTACACCTTC. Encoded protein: CASSLSQVGGYTF.

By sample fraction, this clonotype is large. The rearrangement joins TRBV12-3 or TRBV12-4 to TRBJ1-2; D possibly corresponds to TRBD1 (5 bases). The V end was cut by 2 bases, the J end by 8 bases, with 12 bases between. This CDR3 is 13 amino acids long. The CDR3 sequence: CASSLPQGSGYTF. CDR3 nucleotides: TGTGCCAGCAGTTTACCTCAGGGTAGCGGCTACACCTTC.

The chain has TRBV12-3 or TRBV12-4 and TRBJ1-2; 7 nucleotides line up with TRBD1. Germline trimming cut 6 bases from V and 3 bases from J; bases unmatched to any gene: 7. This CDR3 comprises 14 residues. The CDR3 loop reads CASRRTGGYYGYTF. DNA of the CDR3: TGTGCCAGCAGGAGGACAGGAGGATACTATGGCTACACCTTC.

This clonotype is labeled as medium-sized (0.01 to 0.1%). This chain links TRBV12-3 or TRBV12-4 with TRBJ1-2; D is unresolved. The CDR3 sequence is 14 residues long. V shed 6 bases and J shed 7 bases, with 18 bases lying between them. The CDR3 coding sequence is TGTGCCAGCAGCCCAGGACTGAGCCTAGGTGGCTACACCTTC. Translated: CASSPGLSLGGYTF.